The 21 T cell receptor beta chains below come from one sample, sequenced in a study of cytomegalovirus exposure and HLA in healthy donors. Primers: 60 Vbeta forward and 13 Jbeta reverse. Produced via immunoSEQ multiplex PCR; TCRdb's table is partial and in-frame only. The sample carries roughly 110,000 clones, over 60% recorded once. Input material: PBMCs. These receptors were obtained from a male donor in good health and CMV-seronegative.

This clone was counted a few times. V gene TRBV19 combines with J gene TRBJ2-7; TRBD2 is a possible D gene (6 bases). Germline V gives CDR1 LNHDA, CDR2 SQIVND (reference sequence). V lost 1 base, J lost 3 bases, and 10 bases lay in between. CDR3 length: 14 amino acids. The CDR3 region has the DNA TGTGCCAGTAGTATAGGGACTAATATCTACGAGCAGTACTTC. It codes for CASSIGTNIYEQYF.

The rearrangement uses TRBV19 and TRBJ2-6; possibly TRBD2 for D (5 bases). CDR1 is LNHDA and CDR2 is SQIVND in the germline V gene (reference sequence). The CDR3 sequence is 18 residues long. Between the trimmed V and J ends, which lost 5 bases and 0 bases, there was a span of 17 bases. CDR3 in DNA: TGTGCCAGTAGTGTACACCGGAGGCTGGTCTCTGGGGCCAACGTCCTGACTTTC. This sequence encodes CASSVHRRLVSGANVLTF.

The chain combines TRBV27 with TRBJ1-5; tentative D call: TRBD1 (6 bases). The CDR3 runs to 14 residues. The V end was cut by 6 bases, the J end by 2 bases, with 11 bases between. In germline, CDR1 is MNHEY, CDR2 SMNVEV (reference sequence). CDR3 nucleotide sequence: TGTGCCAGCAGCCTTAGACAGGGCAATCAGCCCCAGCATTTT. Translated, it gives CASSLRQGNQPQHF.

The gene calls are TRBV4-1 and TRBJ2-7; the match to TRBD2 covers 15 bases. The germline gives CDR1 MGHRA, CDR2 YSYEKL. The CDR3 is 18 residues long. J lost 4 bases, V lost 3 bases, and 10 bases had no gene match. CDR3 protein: CASSQSPGLAGGPYEQYF. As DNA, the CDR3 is TGCGCCAGCAGCCAGAGCCCGGGACTAGCGGGAGGACCATACGAGCAGTACTTC.

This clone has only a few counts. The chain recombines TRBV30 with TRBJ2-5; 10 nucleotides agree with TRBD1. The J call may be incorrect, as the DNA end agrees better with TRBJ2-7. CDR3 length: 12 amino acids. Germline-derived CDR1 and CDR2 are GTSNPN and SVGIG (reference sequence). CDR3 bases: TGTGCCTTCGGGACAGGGGCCTACGAGCAGTACTTC. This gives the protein CAFGTGAYEQYF.

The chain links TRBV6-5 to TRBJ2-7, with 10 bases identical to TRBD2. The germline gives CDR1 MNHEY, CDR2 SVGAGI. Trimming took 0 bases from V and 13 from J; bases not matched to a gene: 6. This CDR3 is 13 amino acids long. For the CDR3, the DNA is TGTGCCAGCAGTTACTCCCGAGGGACTAGCGAATACTTC. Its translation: CASSYSRGTSEYF.

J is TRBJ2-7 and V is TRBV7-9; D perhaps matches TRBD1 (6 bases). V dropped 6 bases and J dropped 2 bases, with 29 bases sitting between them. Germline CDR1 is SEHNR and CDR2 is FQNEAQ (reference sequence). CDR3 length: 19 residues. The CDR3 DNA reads TGTGCCAGCAGTAATTACCGACGGCCAAGGGCAGGGGTGGCCTACGAGCAGTACTTC. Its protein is CASSNYRRPRAGVAYEQYF.

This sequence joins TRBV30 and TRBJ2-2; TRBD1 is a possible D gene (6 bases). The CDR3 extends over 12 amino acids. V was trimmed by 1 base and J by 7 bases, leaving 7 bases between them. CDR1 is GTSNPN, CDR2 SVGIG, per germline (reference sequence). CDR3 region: CAWSEGVGELFF. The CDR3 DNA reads TGTGCCTGGAGTGAGGGGGTCGGGGAGCTGTTTTTT. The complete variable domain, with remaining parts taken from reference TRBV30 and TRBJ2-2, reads SQTIHQWPATLVQPVGSPLSLECTVEGTSNPNLYWYRQAAGRGLQLLFYSVGIGQISSEVPQNLSASRPQDRQFILSSKKLLLSDSGFYLCAWSEGVGELFFGEGSRLTVL.

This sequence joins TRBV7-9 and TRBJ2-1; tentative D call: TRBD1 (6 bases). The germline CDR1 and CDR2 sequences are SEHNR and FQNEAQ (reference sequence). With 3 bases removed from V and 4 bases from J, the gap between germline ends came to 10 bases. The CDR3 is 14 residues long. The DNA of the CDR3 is TGTGCCAGCAGCTTCGGGCAGGGGTACAATGAGCAGTTCTTC. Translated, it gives CASSFGQGYNEQFF.

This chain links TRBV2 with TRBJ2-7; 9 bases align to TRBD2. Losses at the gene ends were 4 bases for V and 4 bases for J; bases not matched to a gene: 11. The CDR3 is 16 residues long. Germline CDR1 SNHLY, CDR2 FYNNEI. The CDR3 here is CASSVDSGSDSYEQYF. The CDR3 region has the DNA TGTGCCAGCAGTGTAGATAGCGGGAGTGATTCGTACGAGCAGTACTTC.

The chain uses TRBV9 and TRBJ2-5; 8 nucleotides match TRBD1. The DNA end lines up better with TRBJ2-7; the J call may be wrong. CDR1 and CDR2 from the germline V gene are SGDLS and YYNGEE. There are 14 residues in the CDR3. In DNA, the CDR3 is TGTGCCAGCAGCGCGGACAGGGACCAGTACGAGCAGTACTTC. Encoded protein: CASSADRDQYEQYF.

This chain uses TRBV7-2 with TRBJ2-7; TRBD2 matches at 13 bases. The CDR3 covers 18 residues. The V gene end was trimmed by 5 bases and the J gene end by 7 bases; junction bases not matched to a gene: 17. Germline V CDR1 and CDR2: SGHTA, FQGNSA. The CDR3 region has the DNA TGTGCCAGCAGCCACCTCGTGGGGGGACTAGCGGGATCGAGGGAGCAGTACTTC. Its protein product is CASSHLVGGLAGSREQYF.

The CDR3 sequence: CSVERAEISYNEQFF. The CDR3 DNA follows: TGCAGCGTGGAAAGAGCGGAGATCTCCTACAATGAGCAGTTCTTC. The rearrangement joins TRBV29-1 to TRBJ2-1, with D possibly matching TRBD2 (5 bases). The germline gives CDR1 SQVTM, CDR2 ANQGSEA. Trimming took off 6 bases at V and 0 bases at J, with 15 bases between the two ends. This CDR3 contains 15 residues.

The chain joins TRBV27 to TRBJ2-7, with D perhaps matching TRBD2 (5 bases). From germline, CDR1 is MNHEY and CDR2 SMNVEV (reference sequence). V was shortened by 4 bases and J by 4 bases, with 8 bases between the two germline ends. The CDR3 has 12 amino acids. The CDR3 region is CASSYEGYEQYF. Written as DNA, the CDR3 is TGTGCCAGCAGTTATGAGGGTTACGAGCAGTACTTC.

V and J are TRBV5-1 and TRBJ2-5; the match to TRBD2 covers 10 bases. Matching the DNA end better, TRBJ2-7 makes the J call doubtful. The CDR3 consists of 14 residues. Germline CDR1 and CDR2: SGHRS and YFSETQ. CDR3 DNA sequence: TGCGCCAGCAGGACTAGCGGGCTTACCTACGAGCAGTACTTC. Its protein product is CASRTSGLTYEQYF.

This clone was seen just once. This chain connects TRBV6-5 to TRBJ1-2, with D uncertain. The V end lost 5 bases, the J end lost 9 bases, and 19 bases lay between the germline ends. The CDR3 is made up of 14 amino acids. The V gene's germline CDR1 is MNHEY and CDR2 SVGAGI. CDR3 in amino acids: CASSRTAQRDRYTF. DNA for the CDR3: TGTGCCAGCAGTCGTACAGCGCAGCGGGATCGCTACACCTTC.

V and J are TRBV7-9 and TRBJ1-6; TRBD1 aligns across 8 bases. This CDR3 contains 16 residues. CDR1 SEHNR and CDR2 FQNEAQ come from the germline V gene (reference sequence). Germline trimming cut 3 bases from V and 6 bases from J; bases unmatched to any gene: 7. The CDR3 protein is CASSFQKTGANSPLHF. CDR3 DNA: TGTGCCAGCAGCTTTCAAAAGACAGGGGCTAATTCACCCCTCCACTTT.

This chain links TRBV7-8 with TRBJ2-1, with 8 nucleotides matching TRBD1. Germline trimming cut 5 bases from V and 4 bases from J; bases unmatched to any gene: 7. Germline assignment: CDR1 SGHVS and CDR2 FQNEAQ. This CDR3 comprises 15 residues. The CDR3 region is CASSTGDRRYNEQFF. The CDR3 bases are TGTGCCAGCAGCACCGGGGACAGGAGATACAATGAGCAGTTCTTC.

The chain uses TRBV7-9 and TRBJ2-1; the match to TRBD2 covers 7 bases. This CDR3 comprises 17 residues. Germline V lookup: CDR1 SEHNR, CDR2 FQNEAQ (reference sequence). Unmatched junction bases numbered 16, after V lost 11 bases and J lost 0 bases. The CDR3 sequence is CARLSGGRWSSYNEQFF. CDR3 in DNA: TGTGCCCGTCTGTCGGGGGGACGTTGGTCCTCCTACAATGAGCAGTTCTTC.

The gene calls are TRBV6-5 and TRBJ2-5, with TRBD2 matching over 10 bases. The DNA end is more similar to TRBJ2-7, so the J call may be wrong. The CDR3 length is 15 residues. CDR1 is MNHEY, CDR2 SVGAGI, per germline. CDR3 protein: CASSFGLADYYEQYF. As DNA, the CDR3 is TGTGCCAGCAGTTTCGGACTAGCGGACTACTACGAGCAGTACTTC.

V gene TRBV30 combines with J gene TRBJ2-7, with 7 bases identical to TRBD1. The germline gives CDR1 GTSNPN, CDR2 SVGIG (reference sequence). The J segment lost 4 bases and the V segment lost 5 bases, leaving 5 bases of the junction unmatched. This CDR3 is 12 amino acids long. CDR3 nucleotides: TGTGCCTGGGGGACAGCTCAGTACGAGCAGTACTTC. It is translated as CAWGTAQYEQYF.